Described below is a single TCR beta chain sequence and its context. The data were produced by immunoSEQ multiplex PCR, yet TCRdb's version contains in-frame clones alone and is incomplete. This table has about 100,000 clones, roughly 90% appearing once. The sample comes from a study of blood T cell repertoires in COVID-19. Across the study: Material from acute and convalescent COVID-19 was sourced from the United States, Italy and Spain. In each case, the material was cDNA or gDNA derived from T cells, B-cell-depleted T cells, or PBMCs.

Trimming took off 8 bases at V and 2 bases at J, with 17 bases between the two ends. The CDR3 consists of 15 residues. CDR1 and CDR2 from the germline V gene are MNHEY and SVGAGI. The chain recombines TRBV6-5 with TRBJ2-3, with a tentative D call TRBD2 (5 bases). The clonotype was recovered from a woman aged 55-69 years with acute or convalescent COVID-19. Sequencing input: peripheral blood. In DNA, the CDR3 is TGTGCCAGCGGGCCGGGATTAGTCTTCACAGATACGCAGTATTTT. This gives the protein CASGPGLVFTDTQYF.